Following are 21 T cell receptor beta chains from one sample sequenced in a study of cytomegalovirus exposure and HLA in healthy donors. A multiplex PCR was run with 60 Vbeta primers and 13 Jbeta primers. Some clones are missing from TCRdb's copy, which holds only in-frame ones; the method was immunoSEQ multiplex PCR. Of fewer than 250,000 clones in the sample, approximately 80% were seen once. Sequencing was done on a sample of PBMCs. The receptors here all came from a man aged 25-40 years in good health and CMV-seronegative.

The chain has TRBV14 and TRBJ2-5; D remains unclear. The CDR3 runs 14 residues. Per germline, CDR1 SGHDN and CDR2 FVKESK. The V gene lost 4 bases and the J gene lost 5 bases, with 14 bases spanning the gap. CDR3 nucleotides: TGTGCCAGCAGCCCATTCGGAGCAACTGAGACCCAGTACTTC. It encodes CASSPFGATETQYF.

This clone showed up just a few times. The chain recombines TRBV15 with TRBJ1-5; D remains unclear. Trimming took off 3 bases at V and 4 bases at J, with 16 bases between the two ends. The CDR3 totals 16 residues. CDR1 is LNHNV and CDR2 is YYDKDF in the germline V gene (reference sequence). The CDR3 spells CATSSARRAGNQPQHF. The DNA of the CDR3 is TGTGCCACCAGCAGTGCAAGGAGGGCGGGGAATCAGCCCCAGCATTTT.

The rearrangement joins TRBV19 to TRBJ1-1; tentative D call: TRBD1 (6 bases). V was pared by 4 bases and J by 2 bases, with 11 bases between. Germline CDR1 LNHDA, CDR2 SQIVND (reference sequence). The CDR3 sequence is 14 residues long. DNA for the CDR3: TGTGCCAGTAGTACACAGGGTTCTAACACTGAAGCTTTCTTT. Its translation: CASSTQGSNTEAFF.

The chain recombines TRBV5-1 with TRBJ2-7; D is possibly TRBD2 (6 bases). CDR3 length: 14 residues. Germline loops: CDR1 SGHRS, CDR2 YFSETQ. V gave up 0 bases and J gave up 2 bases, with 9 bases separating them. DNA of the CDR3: TGCGCCAGCAGCTTGGGCGGAGGGACCTACGAGCAGTACTTC. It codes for CASSLGGGTYEQYF.

CDR3 nucleotide sequence: TGTGCCAGCAGCGTAACAAGCGGGGATCTTGCAGATACGCAGTATTTT. Translating gives CASSVTSGDLADTQYF. V is TRBV9 and J is TRBJ2-3, with TRBD2 matching over 7 bases. Unmatched junction bases numbered 9, after V lost 1 base and J lost 4 bases. Per the germline V gene, CDR1 is SGDLS and CDR2 is YYNGEE. There are 16 residues in the CDR3.

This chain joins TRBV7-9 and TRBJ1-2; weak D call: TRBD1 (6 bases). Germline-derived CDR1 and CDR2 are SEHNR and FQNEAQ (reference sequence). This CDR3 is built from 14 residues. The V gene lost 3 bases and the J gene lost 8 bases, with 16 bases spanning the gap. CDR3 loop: CASSLVGAKAGYTF. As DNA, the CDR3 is TGTGCCAGCAGCTTGGTGGGGGCGAAGGCGGGCTACACCTTC.

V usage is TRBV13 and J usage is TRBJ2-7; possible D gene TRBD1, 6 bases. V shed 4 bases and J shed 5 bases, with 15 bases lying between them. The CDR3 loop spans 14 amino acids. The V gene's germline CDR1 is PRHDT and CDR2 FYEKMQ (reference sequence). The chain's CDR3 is CASSSDRSTDEQYF. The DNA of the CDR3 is TGTGCCAGCAGCTCCGACAGGTCGACGGACGAGCAGTACTTC.

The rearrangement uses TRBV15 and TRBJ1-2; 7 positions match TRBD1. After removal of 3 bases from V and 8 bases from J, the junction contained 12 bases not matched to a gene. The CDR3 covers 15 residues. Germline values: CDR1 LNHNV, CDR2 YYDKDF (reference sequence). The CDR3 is CATSRGRQGDGGYTF. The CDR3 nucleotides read TGTGCCACCAGCAGGGGTAGACAGGGTGATGGGGGCTACACCTTC.

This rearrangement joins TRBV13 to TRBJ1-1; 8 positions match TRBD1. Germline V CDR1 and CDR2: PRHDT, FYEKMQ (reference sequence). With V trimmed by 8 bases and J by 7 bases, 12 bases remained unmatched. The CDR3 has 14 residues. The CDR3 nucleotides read TGTGCCAGCTCGGACAGGGCAAGGCTTGGTGAAGCTTTCTTT. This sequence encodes CASSDRARLGEAFF.

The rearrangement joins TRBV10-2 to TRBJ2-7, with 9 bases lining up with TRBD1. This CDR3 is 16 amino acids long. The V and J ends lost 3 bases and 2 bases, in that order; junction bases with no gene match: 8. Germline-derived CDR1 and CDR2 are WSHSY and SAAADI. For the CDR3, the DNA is TGCGCCAGCAGTGACTTTGGGGACAGGGATACCTACGAGCAGTACTTC. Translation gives CASSDFGDRDTYEQYF.

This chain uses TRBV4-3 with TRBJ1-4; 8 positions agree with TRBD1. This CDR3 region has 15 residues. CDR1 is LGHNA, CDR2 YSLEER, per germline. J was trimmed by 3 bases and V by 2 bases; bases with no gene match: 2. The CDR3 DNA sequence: TGCGCCAGCAGCCAACTGGACAGGGCTAATGAAAAACTGTTTTTT. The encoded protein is CASSQLDRANEKLFF.

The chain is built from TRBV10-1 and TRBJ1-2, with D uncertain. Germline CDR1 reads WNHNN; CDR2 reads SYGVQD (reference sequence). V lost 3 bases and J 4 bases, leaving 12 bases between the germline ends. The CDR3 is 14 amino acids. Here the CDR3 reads CASSEPGALYGYTF. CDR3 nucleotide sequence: TGCGCCAGCAGTGAACCGGGTGCCCTCTATGGCTACACCTTC.

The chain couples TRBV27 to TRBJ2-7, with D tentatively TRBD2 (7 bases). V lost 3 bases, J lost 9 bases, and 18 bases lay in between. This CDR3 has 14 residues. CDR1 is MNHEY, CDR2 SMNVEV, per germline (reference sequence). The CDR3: CASSLGGGGMGQYF. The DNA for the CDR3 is TGTGCCAGCAGTTTGGGAGGGGGGGGAATGGGGCAGTACTTC.

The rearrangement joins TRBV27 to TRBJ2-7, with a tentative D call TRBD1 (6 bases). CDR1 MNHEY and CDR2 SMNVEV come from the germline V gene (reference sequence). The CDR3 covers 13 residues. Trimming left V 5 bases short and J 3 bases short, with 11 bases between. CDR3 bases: TGTGCCAGCAGTCCGACGACAGGCTACGAGCAGTACTTC. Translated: CASSPTTGYEQYF.

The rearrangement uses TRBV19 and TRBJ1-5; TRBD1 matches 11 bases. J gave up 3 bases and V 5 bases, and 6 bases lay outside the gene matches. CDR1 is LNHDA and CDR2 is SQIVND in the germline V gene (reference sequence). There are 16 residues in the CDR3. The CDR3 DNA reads TGTGCCAGTAGTGGTGGACAGGGGGCAGTCAATCAGCCCCAGCATTTT. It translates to CASSGGQGAVNQPQHF.

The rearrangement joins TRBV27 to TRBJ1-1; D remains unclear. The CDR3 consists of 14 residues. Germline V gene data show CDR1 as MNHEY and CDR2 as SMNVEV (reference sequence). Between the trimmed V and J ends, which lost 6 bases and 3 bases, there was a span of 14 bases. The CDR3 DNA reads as TGTGCCAGCAGCTCCGGAGGCGCTTACACTGAAGCTTTCTTT. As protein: CASSSGGAYTEAFF.

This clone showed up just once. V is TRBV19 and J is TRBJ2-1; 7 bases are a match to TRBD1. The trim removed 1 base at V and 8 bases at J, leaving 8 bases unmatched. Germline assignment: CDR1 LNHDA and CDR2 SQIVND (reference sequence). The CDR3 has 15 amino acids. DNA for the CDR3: TGTGCCAGTAGTATAGGAAAAAACAGGGGCGATGAGCAGTTCTTC. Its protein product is CASSIGKNRGDEQFF. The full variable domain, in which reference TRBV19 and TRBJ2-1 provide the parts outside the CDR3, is DGGITQSPKYLFRKEGQNVTLSCEQNLNHDAMYWYRQDPGQGLRLIYYSQIVNDFQKGDIAEGYSVSREKKESFPLTVTSAQKNPTAFYLCASSIGKNRGDEQFFGPGTRLTVL.

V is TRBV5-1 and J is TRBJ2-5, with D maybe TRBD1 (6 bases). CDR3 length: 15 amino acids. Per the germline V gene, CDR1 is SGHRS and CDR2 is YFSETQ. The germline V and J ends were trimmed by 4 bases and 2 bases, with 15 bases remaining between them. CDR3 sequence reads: CASSPTPGQQETQYF. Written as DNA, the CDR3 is TGCGCCAGCAGCCCAACGCCGGGACAACAAGAGACCCAGTACTTC. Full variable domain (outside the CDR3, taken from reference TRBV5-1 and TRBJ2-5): KAGVTQTPRYLIKTRGQQVTLSCSPISGHRSVSWYQQTPGQGLQFLFEYFSETQRNKGNFPGRFSGRQFSNSRSEMNVSTLELGDSALYLCASSPTPGQQETQYFGPGTRLLVL.

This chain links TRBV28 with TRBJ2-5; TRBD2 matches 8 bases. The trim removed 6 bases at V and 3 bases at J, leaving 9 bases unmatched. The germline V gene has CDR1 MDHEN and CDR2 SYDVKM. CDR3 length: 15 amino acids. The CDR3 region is CASSPLSGREETQYF. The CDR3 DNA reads TGTGCCAGCAGCCCACTATCCGGGAGGGAAGAGACCCAGTACTTC.

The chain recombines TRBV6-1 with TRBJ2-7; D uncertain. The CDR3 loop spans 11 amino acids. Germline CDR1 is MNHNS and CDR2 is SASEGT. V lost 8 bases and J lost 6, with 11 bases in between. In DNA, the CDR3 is TGTGCCAGCTCTCGAGTGAGCGAGCAGTACTTC. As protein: CASSRVSEQYF.

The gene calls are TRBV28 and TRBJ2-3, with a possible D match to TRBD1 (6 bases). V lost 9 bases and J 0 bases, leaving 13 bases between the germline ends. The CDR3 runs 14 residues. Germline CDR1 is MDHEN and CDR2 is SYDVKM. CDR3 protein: CASKRQASTDTQYF. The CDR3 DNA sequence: TGTGCCAGTAAGAGACAGGCAAGCACAGATACGCAGTATTTT.